Detailed here is one T cell receptor beta chain. Its antigen remains unidentified. Roughly 10^5 naive or memory CD4+ cells were cultured with CEF peptides for about nine days. Assay used: immunoSEQ multiplex PCR; TCRdb lists only in-frame clones, some missing. This repertoire shows some 37,000 clones, 70% to 85% found once; its top ten account for roughly 2.8%. The germline V gene has CDR1 LGHNA and CDR2 YNFKEQ. CDR3 size: 16 residues. V lost 4 bases and J lost 2, with 17 bases in between. This entry comes from a study of CD4 T cells in relation to SARS-CoV-2 and coronaviruses. Study conclusions and caveats: Monoreactive clones expanded significantly more to SARS-CoV-2 than crossreactive clones did.

The source of this sequence is an adult with COVID-19. The V and J genes are TRBV4-2 and TRBJ2-5, with unresolved D. The sample consisted of memory CD4+ T cells from PBMCs, cultured in vitro. CDR3 loop: CASSPTARTEQETQYF. CDR3 nucleotide sequence: TGTGCCAGCAGCCCCACTGCCAGGACGGAACAAGAGACCCAGTACTTC.